This TCR beta chain is from a study of glioma-infiltrating T cells. Comment on this clonotype: A much larger clone lies one base from this, so it may be a read error.

Using RNA template, CDR3s of TCR alpha and beta were amplified with iRepertoire arm-PCR. Each CDR3 protein is one row after TCRdb ran MiXCR on the multiplex PCR reads. The sample yields about 200,000 distinct CDR3 sequences, over 25% seen once. V gave up 6 bases and J gave up 7 bases; unmatched junction bases: 7. This CDR3 comprises 13 residues. This clonotype originated in a human donor with low-grade glioma or glioblastoma, undergoing nonglioma brain surgery, or in good health (not recorded which). The sample consisted of glioma tissue, nonneoplastic brain tissue, or PBMCs (not recorded which). This chain links TRBV12-3 or TRBV12-4 with TRBJ1-1; TRBD1 matches at 8 bases. The CDR3 sequence is CASRVTGGNEAFF. DNA of the CDR3: TGTGCCAGCAGGGTTACAGGGGGGAATGAAGCTTTCTTT.